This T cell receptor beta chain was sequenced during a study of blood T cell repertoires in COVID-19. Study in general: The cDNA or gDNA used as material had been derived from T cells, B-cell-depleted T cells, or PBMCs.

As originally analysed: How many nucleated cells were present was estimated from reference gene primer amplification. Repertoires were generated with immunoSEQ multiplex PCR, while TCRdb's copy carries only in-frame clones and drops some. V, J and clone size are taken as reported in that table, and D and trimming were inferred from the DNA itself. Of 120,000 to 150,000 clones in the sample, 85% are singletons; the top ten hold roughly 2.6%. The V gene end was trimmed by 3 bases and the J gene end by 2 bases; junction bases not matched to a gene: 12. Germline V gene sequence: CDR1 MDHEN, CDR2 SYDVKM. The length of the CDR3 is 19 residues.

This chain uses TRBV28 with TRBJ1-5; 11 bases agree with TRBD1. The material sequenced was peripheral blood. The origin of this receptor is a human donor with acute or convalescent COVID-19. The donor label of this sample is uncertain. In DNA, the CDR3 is TGTGCCAGCAGTTTTCGGTCCGGGACAGGGGGAAATGGCAATCAGCCCCAGCATTTT. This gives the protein CASSFRSGTGGNGNQPQHF.